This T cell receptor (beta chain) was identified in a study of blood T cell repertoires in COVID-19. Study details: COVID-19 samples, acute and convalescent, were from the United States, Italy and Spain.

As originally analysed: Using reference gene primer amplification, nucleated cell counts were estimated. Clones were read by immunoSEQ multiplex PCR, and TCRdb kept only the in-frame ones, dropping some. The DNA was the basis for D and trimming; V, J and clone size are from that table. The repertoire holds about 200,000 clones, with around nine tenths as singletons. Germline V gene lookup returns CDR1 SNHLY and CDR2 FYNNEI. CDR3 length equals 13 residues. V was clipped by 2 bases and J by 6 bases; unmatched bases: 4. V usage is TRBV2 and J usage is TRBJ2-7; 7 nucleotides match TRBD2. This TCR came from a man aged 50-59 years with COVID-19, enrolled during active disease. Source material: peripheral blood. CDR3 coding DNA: TGTGCCAGCAGTGAAAGGCCGGGGGGCGAGCAGTACTTC. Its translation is CASSERPGGEQYF.